The T cell receptor beta chain described here comes from a study of T cell responses to AZD1222 COVID-19 vaccine (dated by TCRdb to the early 2020s). Regarding the study in general: A total of 233 trial participants underwent TCR sequencing, of whom about 210 received two doses of AZD1222 and some 25 received two doses of the MenACWY control vaccine. Enrollment into the trials was organized by age into subgroups of 18-55, 56-69 and 70-plus years, and those subgroups contained approximately 150, 30 and 60 TCR-sequenced participants, respectively. Results and caveats for the whole study, not just this receptor: Because no samples from the day 14 peak response were available, repertoires could be characterized only after the peak T cell response. Epitopes outside the regions mutated in the B.1.351 and B.1.1.7 variants were reportedly recognized by nearly half of the unique spike-specific TCRs. In the small 56-69-year group, the increase in depth fell short of significance, most likely because of low power. Only five to seven AZD1222 recipients were SARS-CoV-2 seropositive at baseline, limiting conclusions about previously exposed vaccinees. Most participants were white British and females outnumbered males, and the authors suggested that clonal diversity may have been underestimated. Spike-specific TCR breadth and depth rose significantly after two AZD1222 doses compared with day 0 and with MenACWY recipients. CD4 TCRs associated with the vaccine covered the entire spike protein, and the dominant responses were in regions 160-218 and 743-854.

The time point label on this specimen signifies: about 28 days (+/-7) after the second vaccine dose. AZD1222 recipients whose second dose came at about 4 weeks and those whose second dose came at about 12 weeks were combined into one group, since spike-specific TCR depth and breadth did not differ between the two schedules. Vaccinee samples were obtained from the UK trials COV001 and COV002, which included a single-blind randomized controlled phase 2/3 trial of AZD1222 (ChAdOx1 nCoV-19) in healthy adults. For TCRbeta chain sequencing, PBMC samples were collected from trial participants at day 0 and at day 28 after the second dose. The CDR3 regions of human TCRbeta chains were analyzed by immunosequencing. Concerning the study's data processing: Repertoire TCRs were matched against a reference library of SARS-CoV-2-specific TCRs generated with the MIRA antigen-specificity platform. Breadth was defined as the fraction of unique TCRs that were SARS-CoV-2-associated. Depth was defined as the fraction of total T cells that were SARS-CoV-2-associated. Using the MIRA data, each spike-specific TCR was mapped to the spike region that the TCR reacts to and placed in a CD4 or CD8 class. Log10-transformed breadth and depth values were compared by one-way ANOVA with Sidak's multiple comparisons tests. TCRdb provides this immuneACCESS table in a form limited to in-frame rearrangements. Some clones are lacking; in checked studies, under half of them reflect an unresolved V gene, and why the rest are absent is not known. V, J and clone size were drawn from that table, and D and trimming were deduced from the DNA. A total of approximately 110,000 clones appear in this sample, 70% to 90% of them only once. Of the sample, roughly 2.5% is held by the ten largest clones.

With regard to this clone: What antigen it recognizes has not been identified. Base qualities are missing; no much larger clone stands one base away.

The specimen was peripheral blood, collected 28 days after the second AZD1222 dose. This clonotype originated in an adult who received the AZD1222 COVID-19 vaccine.

The CDR3 has the sequence CASSPRLAESSTDTQYF. The DNA reads TGTGCCAGCTCACCAAGACTAGCGGAGTCTAGCACAGATACGCAGTATTTT. The rearranged chain carries TRBV18 and TRBJ2-3; TRBD2 lines up with 9 middle nucleotides. From a lookup of the germline V gene, CDR1 and CDR2 are KGHSH and LQKENI. From the cysteine through the phenylalanine, the CDR3 covers 17 amino acids. Only CDR3 DNA remains: 51 bases, in frame from the first base. Trimming removed 2 bases from V and 0 bases from J; the gene matches leave 6 bases unexplained.